The 15 T cell receptor beta chains given below trace back to one sample, sequenced in a study of T cell changes during pregnancy in multiple sclerosis. The protocol was immunoSEQ multiplex PCR, while the TCRdb copy is restricted to in-frame clones and leaves out a portion. The repertoire includes tens of thousands of clones, 92% of them detected once, and roughly 0.2% sits in the top ten. Sequencing used CD4+ T cells from peripheral blood mononuclear cells, obtained in the second trimester of pregnancy. These TCRs come from a female donor with multiple sclerosis, enrolled in a pregnancy study.

The V gene is TRBV5-5, the J gene TRBJ2-3; unclear D gene. This CDR3 contains 14 residues. Germline values: CDR1 SGHKS, CDR2 YYEKEE (reference sequence). V was cut by 1 base and J by 4 bases, with 10 bases left in between. The DNA of the CDR3 is TGTGCCAGCAGCTTGTATAAGAGGCCAGATACGCAGTATTTT. This codes for CASSLYKRPDTQYF. The variable domain in full, with the rest retrieved from reference TRBV5-5 and TRBJ2-3, is DAGVTQSPTHLIKTRGQQVTLRCSPISGHKSVSWYQQVLGQGPQFIFQYYEKEERGRGNFPDRFSARQFPNYSSELNVNALLLGDSALYLCASSLYKRPDTQYFGPGTRLTVL.

The chain couples TRBV29-1 to TRBJ1-1; perhaps TRBD1 as D (6 bases). The CDR3 is 14 residues long. V lost 1 base to trimming and J lost 5 bases, with 14 bases between them. CDR1 is SQVTM, CDR2 ANQGSEA, per germline. CDR3 nucleotide sequence: TGCAGCGTTGAAGGGCGGGGGGGCCAAACTGAAGCTTTCTTT. This sequence encodes CSVEGRGGQTEAFF.

The rearrangement uses TRBV29-1 and TRBJ2-2; 9 bases match TRBD1. Per germline, CDR1 SQVTM and CDR2 ANQGSEA. This CDR3 is 13 amino acids long. V shed 4 bases and J 6 bases; nucleotides not matched to a gene: 3. In DNA form, the CDR3 reads TGCAGCGTTGGACAGGGGGGCGCCGGGGAGCTGTTTTTT. Protein product: CSVGQGGAGELFF.

V and J are TRBV2 and TRBJ1-2; D not resolved. The CDR3 is made up of 13 amino acids. Between the trimmed V and J ends, which lost 4 bases and 8 bases, there was a span of 14 bases. Germline-derived CDR1 and CDR2 are SNHLY and FYNNEI. CDR3 DNA: TGTGCCAGCAGTGGGGAGGGAGGGCAAGGCTACACCTTC. Encoded protein: CASSGEGGQGYTF.

V usage is TRBV30 and J usage is TRBJ1-1; D is possibly TRBD1 (6 bases). Germline loops: CDR1 GTSNPN, CDR2 SVGIG (reference sequence). V was trimmed by 0 bases and J by 5 bases, leaving 10 bases between them. This CDR3 has 13 residues. The CDR3: CAWSVQRGTEAFF. CDR3 nucleotide sequence: TGTGCCTGGAGTGTACAAAGGGGGACTGAAGCTTTCTTT.

The chain has TRBV25-1 and TRBJ2-5; TRBD1 is a possible D gene (5 bases). This CDR3 region has 14 residues. Germline V CDR1 and CDR2: MGHDK, SYGVNS. Trimming removed 8 bases from V and 5 bases from J, with 18 bases in between. CDR3 region: CASYHGHFLETQYF. The CDR3 nucleotides read TGTGCCAGCTATCATGGACACTTTCTGGAGACCCAGTACTTC.

The genes are TRBV2 and TRBJ2-5, with 10 positions matching TRBD1. CDR1 and CDR2 (germline): SNHLY, FYNNEI. There are 14 residues in the CDR3. V gave up 7 bases and J gave up 5 bases; unmatched junction bases: 7. The chain's CDR3 is CASNRDRGRETQYF. CDR3 nucleotide sequence: TGTGCCAGCAACCGGGACAGGGGTCGGGAGACCCAGTACTTC.

The count of this clone is one. The V and J genes are TRBV7-2 and TRBJ2-1, with 7 positions matching TRBD2. This CDR3 region has 13 residues. The J segment lost 5 bases and the V segment lost 3 bases, leaving 1 base of the junction unmatched. Per the germline V gene, CDR1 is SGHTA and CDR2 is FQGNSA. CDR3 protein: CASSFGTNNEQFF. In DNA form, the CDR3 reads TGTGCCAGCAGCTTCGGGACTAACAATGAGCAGTTCTTC.

V usage is TRBV30 and J usage is TRBJ2-1, with TRBD2 matching over 8 bases. Germline V gives CDR1 GTSNPN, CDR2 SVGIG (reference sequence). Trimming cost V 1 base and J 9 bases; bases outside gene matches: 11. The length of the CDR3 is 15 residues. This CDR3 reads CAWSALTGGAREQFF. The CDR3, as DNA: TGTGCCTGGAGTGCACTTACGGGGGGGGCGCGTGAGCAGTTCTTC.

V and J are TRBV11-2 and TRBJ2-1; possibly TRBD2 for D (6 bases). V dropped 5 bases and J dropped 0 bases, with 14 bases sitting between them. The CDR3 runs 16 residues. The germline V gene encodes CDR1 SGHAT and CDR2 FQNNGV. The CDR3 DNA reads as TGTGCCAGCAGCCCCACCGGAGGGAGCTCCTACAATGAGCAGTTCTTC. Protein: CASSPTGGSSYNEQFF.

The chain uses TRBV7-3 and TRBJ2-3; the match to TRBD1 covers 7 bases. Trimming cost V 6 bases and J 3 bases; bases outside gene matches: 3. Looked up from germline, CDR1 is SGHTA and CDR2 is FQGTGA. The CDR3 is made up of 13 amino acids. DNA of the CDR3: TGTGCCAGCAGGCCAGGGGGAACAGATACGCAGTATTTT. Protein: CASRPGGTDTQYF.

The chain employs TRBV2 and TRBJ2-7; unclear D gene. The CDR3 has 12 residues. Trimming took off 5 bases at V and 2 bases at J, with 7 bases between the two ends. The germline V gene has CDR1 SNHLY and CDR2 FYNNEI. CDR3 sequence: CASSSTTYEQYF. The CDR3 region has the DNA TGTGCCAGCAGTTCGACAACCTACGAGCAGTACTTC.

The rearrangement uses TRBV30 and TRBJ2-1; TRBD2 aligns across 10 bases. The CDR3 is 16 amino acids. Trimming took 2 bases from V and 6 from J; bases not matched to a gene: 10. Germline values: CDR1 GTSNPN, CDR2 SVGIG (reference sequence). The CDR3 sequence: CAWSHRTAGGSNEQFF. For the CDR3, the DNA is TGTGCCTGGAGTCACAGGACAGCGGGAGGGTCCAATGAGCAGTTCTTC.

This clone appeared a few times. The genes are TRBV18 and TRBJ2-1, with TRBD1 matching 10 bases. The germline V gene has CDR1 KGHSH and CDR2 LQKENI. V was pared by 0 bases and J by 4 bases, with 12 bases of the junction left unmatched. This CDR3 region has 19 residues. This CDR3 reads CASSPPRTGGGIAYNEQFF. The CDR3 DNA is TGTGCCAGCTCACCACCCCGGACAGGGGGAGGAATCGCGTACAATGAGCAGTTCTTC.

The chain links TRBV7-9 to TRBJ2-2, with D tentatively TRBD1 (6 bases). V was shortened by 0 bases and J by 1 base, with 18 bases between the two germline ends. Germline loops: CDR1 SEHNR, CDR2 FQNEAQ (reference sequence). The CDR3 sequence is 19 residues long. In DNA, the CDR3 is TGTGCCAGCAGCTTAGCCGCCGGATCGGGACAACTGAACACCGGGGAGCTGTTTTTT. It translates to CASSLAAGSGQLNTGELFF.